This TCR beta chain derives from a study of control samples from healthy donors and cancer patients. Germline lookup yields CDR1 MGHRA and CDR2 YSYEKL. The CDR3 runs to 14 residues. Deletions cut 0 bases from V and 7 bases from J, with 9 bases between. Here immunoSEQ multiplex PCR was the method, and the copy in TCRdb shows in-frame clones only, minus some. Seen here are around 84,000 clones, roughly 89% observed once, and the top ten hold approximately 15%. The receptor comes from a man aged 25 to 45 in good health. The chain is built from TRBV4-1 and TRBJ2-2; no reliable D call. Sequencing used blood. CDR3 sequence: CASSQDRGIGELFF. Written as DNA, the CDR3 is TGCGCCAGCAGCCAAGATCGCGGCATCGGGGAGCTGTTTTTT.